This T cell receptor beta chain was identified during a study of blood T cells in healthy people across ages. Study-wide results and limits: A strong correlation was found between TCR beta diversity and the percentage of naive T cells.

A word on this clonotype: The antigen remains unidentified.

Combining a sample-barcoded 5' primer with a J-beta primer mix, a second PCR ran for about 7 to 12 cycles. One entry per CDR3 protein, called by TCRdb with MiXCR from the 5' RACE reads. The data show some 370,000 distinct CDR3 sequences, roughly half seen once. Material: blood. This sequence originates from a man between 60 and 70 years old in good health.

In DNA form, the CDR3 reads TGTGCCAGCAACCCCCAATCTAGGGGTAGCACAGATACGCAGTATTTT. Protein sequence: CASNPQSRGSTDTQYF. The V gene is TRBV5-5, the J gene TRBJ2-3, with D possibly being TRBD1 (5 bases). In germline, CDR1 is SGHKS, CDR2 YYEKEE (reference sequence). The CDR3 loop spans 16 amino acids. Between the trimmed V and J ends, which lost 6 bases and 0 bases, there was a span of 17 bases.